This T cell receptor beta chain comes out of a study of regulatory T cells in long-lasting Graves disease (dated by TCRdb to about 2021). Study-wide context: Persistent Graves' disease meant more than 5 years of antithyroid drug treatment with TSH receptor autoantibodies that stayed positive. A total of about 33 samples underwent TCR sequencing, from about 13 patients with persistent Graves' disease and some 20 patients with newly diagnosed Graves' disease. Peripheral blood TCR sequencing and RNA sequencing compared persistent Graves' disease patients with newly diagnosed Graves' disease patients. Persistent Graves' disease patients in the clinical cohort had taken antithyroid drugs for 9.5 to 13 years on average. The study took place in China and was registered as a clinical trial. The research as a whole found: Persistent Graves' disease patients showed lower TCR Shannon entropy and fewer highly expanded clones than newly diagnosed patients, suggesting clonal expansion. Only the TCR beta chain was sequenced and analyzed. The authors noted that the small sample size was a limitation that may lower accuracy. More public clonotypes were shared among persistent patients (under 3,000) than among newly diagnosed patients (over 900). Peripheral blood alone was examined, since thyroid tissue, which constituted the primary lesion, could not be accessed.

This clonotype has more than one count but fewer than ten. Which antigen it targets is not known. No base qualities exist here, and no much larger clone lies one base off it. Libraries were built with multiplex PCR. The sequencing machine was an Illumina HiSeq 4000. iRepertoire HTBI primers and Arm-PCR amplification of CDR3 regions were used to construct TCR beta libraries. Before sequencing, the PCR products went through gel purification. Per the source publication's procedure: A total of some 60 TRBV and some 15 TRBJ segments were identified across samples and were used for gene usage analysis of CDR3 amino acid clonotypes. Filtered high-quality paired reads were merged into contigs using COPE and FqMerger. BLAST was used to align contigs to the IMGT TRBV, TRBD and TRBJ reference genes, and CDR3 was defined following IMGT. Any clonotype with a frequency above 0.1% was classified as a highly expanded clone. Shannon entropy served as the measure of repertoire diversity, while the Gini coefficient captured V-J evenness. Clonotypes shared by more than one individual were considered public. TCRdb reworked the public reads: Q25 trimming with fastp, MiXCR clone assembly, productive beta chains retained. Duplicate CDR3 protein sequences are folded into a single record with the most common DNA and genes. The V and J calls follow TCRdb's processing rather than the paper's. The sample has 430,000 or so distinct CDR3 sequences on record, around 23% of them singletons. Over 11% of the sample is taken by the ten largest.

The sample's time point label, decoded: persistent/refractory GD, antithyroid drugs over 5 years with positive TRAb. RNA was extracted from PBMCs in TRIzol for both TCR sequencing and RNA sequencing. The diagnosis of Graves' disease was made according to American Thyroid Association guidelines. Recruitment of patients was carried out at an endocrinology department in Xi'an, China. Each patient gave around 9 milliliters of peripheral blood, collected in an EDTA anticoagulant tube. Ficoll Paque Plus density gradient separation was used to isolate PBMCs, and no further T cell sorting was performed. An Agilent 2100 Bioanalyzer and agarose gel were used to check RNA quality, and a NanoDrop 2000 was used to measure RNA concentration. This material consisted of peripheral blood mononuclear cells (PBMCs), taken when the disease was refractory, from a patient treated with antithyroid drugs. This sequence was found in a female donor with Graves disease.

The DNA sequence is as follows: TGTGCCAGCAGCCTCCAGTCTCAGAACACCGGGGAGCTGTTTTTT. This encodes CASSLQSQNTGELFF. The sequence links TRBV7-9 to TRBJ2-2; the D gene lacks a confident call. CDR1 and CDR2 are drawn from the germline V gene (reference sequence): SEHNR, FQNEAQ. The junction carries 11 bases between V and J, which are trimmed by 5 bases and 1 base respectively. The CDR3 sequence holds 15 residues, the cysteine and phenylalanine included. Just the 45-base CDR3 DNA is kept, in frame starting at base 1. Reference TRBV7-9 and TRBJ2-2 proteins supply the regions before and after the CDR3; the full variable domain is: DTGVSQNPRHKITKRGQNVTFRCDPISEHNRLYWYRQTLGQGPEFLTYFQNEAQLEKSRLLSDRFSAERPKGSFSTLEIQRTEQGDSAMYLCASSLQSQNTGELFFGEGSRLTVL.